This is a list of T cell receptor beta chains from one sample in a study of cytomegalovirus exposure and HLA in healthy donors. The assay was immunoSEQ multiplex PCR, and TCRdb's table has in-frame clones only and misses some. Here the sample spans about 170,000 clones, 60% to 80% being singletons. Specimen: PBMCs. These receptors were taken from a female donor in good health and CMV-seronegative. The CDR3 runs from the conserved cysteine through the conserved F or W.

TRBJ2-7 TRBV2 CASTPGTEIYEQYF
TRBJ2-7 TRBV18 CASSPGVAGGPHEQYF
TRBJ1-5 TRBV5-1 CASSLGIGNQPQHF
TRBJ2-7 TRBV7-6 CASSSPGQGDREQYF
TRBJ2-4 TRBV6-6 CASSYSSENIQYF
TRBJ2-7 TRBV2 CASSTPGQGYEQYF
TRBJ1-1 TRBV7-3 CASSPRGGDTEAFF
TRBJ2-7 TRBV5-4 CASSDPGRSSYEQYF
TRBJ2-1 TRBV14 CASSLQSEAGVKFF
TRBJ2-5 TRBV27 CASSGQGPKETQYF
TRBJ2-7 TRBV7-2 CASSLVGGVGEQYF
TRBJ2-3 TRBV27 CASSLRRDSSTDTQYF